The 25 T cell receptor beta chains below come from one sample, sequenced in a study of Tregs in tolerant kidney transplant recipients. TCRdb's copy holds only in-frame clones and misses some; the assay was immunoSEQ multiplex PCR. The sample holds some 21,000 clones, more than 65% seen once. Related graft donors supplied nonmyeloablative bone marrow transplants, and mixed chimerism was transient. Sequencing was performed on CD8+ T cells from blood (PBMCs), taken 6 months after the transplant. Receptors originate from a human patient who received a combined kidney and bone marrow transplant. Some T cells may be transferred from the graft donor.

J is TRBJ2-7 and V is TRBV27; D is ambiguous. CDR3 size: 11 residues. The V gene lost 6 bases and the J gene lost 5 bases, with 8 bases spanning the gap. Germline V gene data show CDR1 as MNHEY and CDR2 as SMNVEV (reference sequence). This chain's CDR3 is CASSYFDEQYF. CDR3 nucleotides: TGTGCCAGCAGCTATTTTGACGAGCAGTACTTC.

The chain couples TRBV6-1 to TRBJ1-5; D gene ambiguous. Trimming left V 9 bases short and J 1 base short, with 13 bases between. The CDR3 runs 14 residues. The germline V gene has CDR1 MNHNS and CDR2 SASEGT. CDR3 residues: CASAPLISNQPQHF. In DNA form, the CDR3 reads TGTGCCAGTGCGCCCCTTATAAGCAATCAGCCCCAGCATTTT.

The chain recombines TRBV7-9 with TRBJ1-1; 7 nucleotides agree with TRBD1. Germline V gives CDR1 SEHNR, CDR2 FQNEAQ (reference sequence). V was pared by 5 bases and J by 5 bases, with 5 bases of the junction left unmatched. The CDR3 spans 13 residues. This CDR3 is CASSPRQGTEAFF. The CDR3 DNA follows: TGTGCCAGCAGCCCGCGACAGGGAACTGAAGCTTTCTTT.

The CDR3 loop reads CASSQSKLGGWYEQYF. The CDR3 DNA is TGCGCCAGCAGTCAATCTAAATTGGGAGGGTGGTACGAGCAGTACTTC. V gene TRBV23-1 combines with J gene TRBJ2-7, with 7 positions matching TRBD2. TRBV23-1 counts as an open reading frame of uncertain function. The CDR3 extends over 16 amino acids. With 0 bases clipped from V and 4 bases from J, the junction kept 9 bases outside the gene matches.

The V and J genes are TRBV4-2 and TRBJ1-4; D is perhaps TRBD1 (6 bases). Trimming shortened V by 5 bases and J by 0 bases, and 13 bases separated the two germline ends. CDR3 length: 16 amino acids. CDR1 is LGHNA and CDR2 is YNFKEQ in the germline V gene. This CDR3 reads CASSVQSGATNEKLFF. Written as DNA, the CDR3 is TGTGCCAGCAGCGTCCAATCAGGGGCAACTAATGAAAAACTGTTTTTT.

V is TRBV2 and J is TRBJ1-1; possible D gene TRBD1, 6 bases. CDR3 length equals 12 residues. CDR1 is SNHLY, CDR2 FYNNEI, per germline. V was pared by 8 bases and J by 0 bases, with 7 bases between. In DNA, the CDR3 is TGTGCCAGCGGACAGTTGAACACTGAAGCTTTCTTT. It encodes CASGQLNTEAFF.

The chain has TRBV6-1 and TRBJ2-3, with 8 bases lining up with TRBD2. CDR1 MNHNS and CDR2 SASEGT come from the germline V gene. This CDR3 region has 14 residues. The V and J ends lost 7 bases and 2 bases, in that order; junction bases with no gene match: 5. CDR3 in amino acids: CASTPGGPTDTQYF. The DNA for the CDR3 is TGTGCCAGCACCCCGGGGGGGCCCACAGATACGCAGTATTTT.

This clone was observed a single time. The chain couples TRBV4-3 to TRBJ1-1; 9 bases map to TRBD1. V gave up 6 bases and J gave up 4 bases; unmatched junction bases: 6. The CDR3 has 14 residues. Germline lookup yields CDR1 LGHNA and CDR2 YSLEER. CDR3 in DNA: TGCGCCAGCAGTCCGGGACAGGGCGGCACTGAAGCTTTCTTT. Translated, it gives CASSPGQGGTEAFF.

This sequence joins TRBV5-6 and TRBJ2-5; D is perhaps TRBD1 (6 bases). Trimming shortened V by 0 bases and J by 3 bases, and 15 bases separated the two germline ends. This CDR3 has 16 residues. Germline lookup yields CDR1 SGHDT and CDR2 YYEEEE. The CDR3, as DNA: TGTGCCAGCAGCTTGGTTTGGTCTGGGGGCGAAGAGACCCAGTACTTC. Its translation: CASSLVWSGGEETQYF.

V gene TRBV10-3 combines with J gene TRBJ2-7; unclear D gene. The germline V gene has CDR1 ENHRY and CDR2 SYGVKD. With 2 bases removed from V and 2 bases from J, the gap between germline ends came to 10 bases. The CDR3 covers 14 residues. CDR3 sequence (DNA): TGTGCCATCAGTGAGGGGCAGTCCGCCTACGAGCAGTACTTC. This sequence encodes CAISEGQSAYEQYF.

V gene TRBV7-6 combines with J gene TRBJ1-3; TRBD1 aligns across 10 bases. This CDR3 has 17 amino acids. Germline trimming cut 6 bases from V and 0 bases from J; bases unmatched to any gene: 8. Germline V gene data show CDR1 as SGHVS and CDR2 as FNYEAQ. CDR3 DNA sequence: TGTGCCAGCAGTACCCCGGGACAGGGGTTCTCTGGAAACACCATATATTTT. This sequence encodes CASSTPGQGFSGNTIYF.

This clone has more than one count but fewer than ten. The chain is built from TRBV10-1 and TRBJ1-5; 10 positions agree with TRBD1. Germline V lookup: CDR1 WNHNN, CDR2 SYGVQD (reference sequence). The CDR3 is 16 residues long. V trimming: 2 bases; J trimming: 4 bases; junction bases outside the gene matches: 5. The CDR3 spells CASSEPDRGWNQPQHF. CDR3 nucleotides: TGCGCCAGCAGTGAGCCGGACAGGGGGTGGAATCAGCCCCAGCATTTT.

This rearrangement joins TRBV4-3 to TRBJ2-5, with D perhaps matching TRBD2 (5 bases). The V gene's germline CDR1 is LGHNA and CDR2 YSLEER. Trimming stripped 0 bases from V and 4 bases from J, with 15 bases between. The CDR3 length is 16 residues. CDR3 in DNA: TGCGCCAGCAGCCAAGATTTTCGAGGGAGCCCAGAGACCCAGTACTTC. This sequence encodes CASSQDFRGSPETQYF.

The chain employs TRBV6-6 and TRBJ2-1; TRBD2 matches 14 bases. Germline CDR1 and CDR2: MNHNY and SVGAGI (reference sequence). V shed 0 bases and J 7 bases; nucleotides not matched to a gene: 2. This CDR3 region has 16 residues. For the CDR3, the DNA is TGTGCCAGCAGTTACTCGACTAGCGGGGGGGATAATGAGCAGTTCTTC. It codes for CASSYSTSGGDNEQFF.

In its sample, this clone was seen a few times. The V and J genes are TRBV4-3 and TRBJ2-7, with 8 bases lining up with TRBD2. After removal of 6 bases from V and 0 bases from J, the junction contained 7 bases not matched to a gene. CDR1 LGHNA and CDR2 YSLEER come from the germline V gene. The CDR3 consists of 15 residues. The CDR3 protein is CASSQLTSVSYEQYF. DNA for the CDR3: TGCGCCAGCAGTCAACTGACTAGCGTCTCCTACGAGCAGTACTTC.

The chain links TRBV7-8 to TRBJ2-2; the D gene is possibly TRBD2 (5 bases). Trimming left V 5 bases short and J 0 bases short, with 10 bases between. Germline V CDR1 and CDR2: SGHVS, FQNEAQ. This CDR3 spans 15 amino acids. Here the CDR3 DNA reads TGTGCCAGCAGCGGAGGCGGAACGAACACCGGGGAGCTGTTTTTT. The encoded protein is CASSGGGTNTGELFF.

This clone was picked up a small number of times. V is TRBV19 and J is TRBJ2-1; 7 nucleotides align to TRBD2. Germline CDR1 reads LNHDA; CDR2 reads SQIVND (reference sequence). This CDR3 region has 15 residues. V was pared by 3 bases and J by 3 bases, with 5 bases of the junction left unmatched. The CDR3 DNA reads as TGTGCCAGTAGTATGGCGGGAGCGATCTACAATGAGCAGTTCTTC. Its translation: CASSMAGAIYNEQFF.

The chain carries TRBV4-1 and TRBJ2-7; TRBD2 is a possible D gene (6 bases). The germline gives CDR1 MGHRA, CDR2 YSYEKL. There are 13 residues in the CDR3. V lost 1 base to trimming and J lost 6 bases, with 10 bases between them. In DNA form, the CDR3 reads TGCGCCAGCAGCCAAGGGCGGGGCTTCGAGCAGTACTTC. Translating it yields CASSQGRGFEQYF.

V usage is TRBV5-1 and J usage is TRBJ2-2, with 12 bases matching TRBD2. CDR1 SGHRS and CDR2 YFSETQ come from the germline V gene. The V and J ends lost 4 bases and 4 bases, in that order; junction bases with no gene match: 5. CDR3 length equals 16 residues. CDR3 region: CASSPTSGGRTGELFF. CDR3 nucleotide sequence: TGCGCCAGCAGCCCTACTAGCGGGGGGCGCACCGGGGAGCTGTTTTTT.

The sample holds one count of this clone. The J gene is TRBJ1-1, the V gene TRBV19; D unclear. The germline CDR1 and CDR2 sequences are LNHDA and SQIVND (reference sequence). Trimming cost V 3 bases and J 1 base, with 9 bases left between them. The CDR3 has 14 amino acids. This CDR3 reads CASSIYSGNTEAFF. The CDR3 coding sequence is TGTGCCAGTAGTATTTACAGCGGGAACACTGAAGCTTTCTTT.

The rearrangement links TRBV30 to TRBJ1-1; 7 positions agree with TRBD1. The CDR3 is 13 amino acids. Germline lookup yields CDR1 GTSNPN and CDR2 SVGIG (reference sequence). Unmatched junction bases numbered 6, after V lost 3 bases and J lost 5 bases. The DNA for the CDR3 is TGTGCCTGGAGGACAGGGAGGAATACTGAAGCTTTCTTT. Its translation: CAWRTGRNTEAFF.

Relative to its sample, this clone is medium-sized. An end of the junction differs from the germline gene, which may be a read error. The V call is TRBV5-6, the J call TRBJ1-6; D not certain. This CDR3 comprises 16 residues. Germline V gives CDR1 SGHDT, CDR2 YYEEEE. CDR3 sequence reads: CASSLASSSYNSPLHF. The DNA of the CDR3 is TGTGCCAGCAGCTTGGCTTCAAGCTCCTATAATTCCCCCCTCCACTTT.

The CDR3 DNA is TGTGCCAGCAGTCCGACAGGGAAGGGCTACGAGCAGTACTTC. It encodes CASSPTGKGYEQYF. The chain combines TRBV2 with TRBJ2-7; the match to TRBD1 covers 7 bases. With 5 bases clipped from V and 3 bases from J, the junction kept 7 bases outside the gene matches. The CDR3 has 14 residues. The V gene's germline CDR1 is SNHLY and CDR2 FYNNEI.

In DNA, the CDR3 is TGTGCCAGCAGTGAATGGGCTGTTAACTATGGCTACACCTTC. It encodes CASSEWAVNYGYTF. V is TRBV25-1 and J is TRBJ1-2, with no clear D. Trimming stripped 1 base from V and 1 base from J, with 7 bases between. From germline, CDR1 is MGHDK and CDR2 SYGVNS. CDR3 length: 14 residues.

The J gene is TRBJ1-1, the V gene TRBV7-9; D is perhaps TRBD1 (6 bases). Trimming stripped 5 bases from V and 5 bases from J, with 15 bases between. The CDR3 is made up of 14 amino acids. CDR1 and CDR2 (germline): SEHNR, FQNEAQ (reference sequence). CDR3 nucleotides: TGTGCCAGCAGCAACTCCAGGGGTTGGACTGAAGCTTTCTTT. Protein product: CASSNSRGWTEAFF.